These T cell receptor beta chains were read from a single sample in a study of cytomegalovirus exposure and HLA in healthy donors. Clones were read by immunoSEQ multiplex PCR, and TCRdb kept only the in-frame ones, dropping some. The data hold roughly 150,000 clones, with around 80% observed a single time. The sample consisted of PBMCs. These receptors all come from a man aged 18 to 29 in good health and CMV-seronegative. The CDR3 runs from the conserved cysteine through the conserved F or W. D genes are given only for firm matches. Rows may omit the clone size; those that give it use once, few, many or a size class.

j_call,clone_size,d_call,v_call,cdr3_aa,cdr3_nt
TRBJ2-1,NA,NA,TRBV4-1,CASSQEWSDHYNEQFF,TGCGCCAGCAGCCAAGAATGGAGCGATCACTACAATGAGCAGTTCTTC
TRBJ2-5,once,TRBD2,TRBV27,CASSPRGGRARWETQYF,TGTGCCAGCAGCCCTCGGGGCGGGAGGGCTCGGTGGGAGACCCAGTACTTC
TRBJ2-3,few,TRBD2,TRBV30,CAYGANAGADTQYF,TGTGCATACGGTGCCAACGCGGGGGCAGATACGCAGTATTTT
TRBJ1-5,few,NA,TRBV10-3,CAISDRGKPQHF,TGTGCCATCAGCGACCGAGGGAAGCCCCAGCATTTT
TRBJ1-4,NA,NA,TRBV6-4,CASRPWGDSTNEKLFF,TGTGCCAGCAGGCCATGGGGGGATTCAACTAATGAAAAACTGTTTTTT
TRBJ2-3,NA,NA,TRBV18,CASSPREGADTQYF,TGTGCCAGCTCACCACGGGAAGGGGCAGATACGCAGTATTTT
TRBJ2-7,NA,NA,TRBV27,CASSLTGTLYEQYF,TGTGCCAGCAGTTTAACGGGGACACTCTACGAGCAGTACTTC
TRBJ2-1,NA,TRBD2,TRBV5-1,CASSPAGGGYNEQFF,TGCGCCAGCAGCCCCGCTGGGGGGGGCTACAATGAGCAGTTCTTC
TRBJ2-7,NA,TRBD2,TRBV6-5,CASTSRGRDGYEQYF,TGTGCCAGCACTTCTCGGGGGAGGGATGGCTACGAGCAGTACTTC
TRBJ1-4,NA,NA,TRBV2,CASKPRGANEKLFF,TGTGCCAGCAAACCCAGGGGAGCTAATGAAAAACTGTTTTTT
TRBJ2-7,once,TRBD2,TRBV19,CASSSGGSYEQYF,TGTGCCAGTAGTTCGGGGGGGTCCTACGAGCAGTACTTC
TRBJ2-6,NA,NA,TRBV25-1,CASSPHSSSGANVLTF,TGTGCCAGCAGTCCCCACAGTAGCTCTGGGGCCAACGTCCTGACTTTC
TRBJ2-7,NA,TRBD1,TRBV28,CATTGQGWDEQYF,TGTGCCACCACCGGACAGGGCTGGGACGAGCAGTACTTC
TRBJ2-7,NA,TRBD2,TRBV7-2,CASSPLAASGSYEQYF,TGTGCCAGCAGCCCCCTGGCGGCTAGCGGGAGCTACGAGCAGTACTTC
TRBJ2-2,NA,NA,TRBV27,CASSSRSYAGGELFF,TGTGCCAGCAGTAGCCGGAGTTATGCGGGCGGGGAGCTGTTTTTT
TRBJ2-7,few,NA,TRBV5-6,CASSLGPFGYEQYF,TGTGCCAGCAGCTTGGGGCCCTTTGGCTACGAGCAGTACTTC
TRBJ2-7,NA,NA,TRBV28,CASTPDVASHYEQYF,TGTGCCAGCACCCCCGACGTAGCTAGTCATTACGAGCAGTACTTC
TRBJ2-5,few,NA,TRBV6-1,CASLVQGLETQYF,TGTGCCAGCTTAGTGCAGGGGTTGGAGACCCAGTACTTC
TRBJ2-2,NA,NA,TRBV19,CATTPSDSETGELFF,TGTGCCACTACCCCTTCCGACAGTGAGACCGGGGAGCTGTTTTTT
TRBJ2-3,NA,NA,TRBV7-9,CASSSPYPTDTQYF,TGTGCCAGCAGCTCCCCCTACCCGACAGATACGCAGTATTTT
TRBJ2-7,NA,TRBD2,TRBV4-1,CASSQEGRLAGSYEQYF,TGCGCCAGCAGCCAAGAAGGGAGACTAGCGGGGTCCTACGAGCAGTACTTC
TRBJ2-3,NA,NA,TRBV10-1,CASSESSSGTDTQYF,TGCGCCAGCAGTGAGTCCAGCAGCGGCACAGATACGCAGTATTTT
TRBJ2-7,NA,NA,TRBV19,CATADISYEQYF,TGTGCCACCGCGGACATTTCCTACGAGCAGTACTTC
TRBJ2-7,NA,TRBD1,TRBV10-3,CAISPQGGLTYEQYF,TGTGCCATCAGTCCACAGGGGGGCCTCACCTACGAGCAGTACTTC
TRBJ2-1,NA,NA,TRBV29-1,CSVEGQVDDEQFF,TGCAGCGTTGAAGGGCAGGTAGACGATGAGCAGTTCTTC
TRBJ1-2,NA,NA,TRBV4-3,CASATGLDYGYTF,TGCGCCAGCGCCACAGGTCTGGACTATGGCTACACCTTC
TRBJ2-7,once,NA,TRBV13,CASSLDTAQEQYF,TGTGCCAGCAGCTTAGATACAGCACAAGAGCAGTACTTC
TRBJ2-5,NA,NA,TRBV6-5,CASSYGVLGGETQYF,TGTGCCAGCAGTTACGGAGTGCTGGGTGGGGAGACCCAGTACTTC
TRBJ2-3,NA,TRBD2,TRBV7-9,CASSLSLAGVRGTQYF,TGTGCCAGCAGCTTAAGCCTAGCGGGAGTCCGAGGTACGCAGTATTTT
TRBJ2-7,NA,TRBD1,TRBV28,CASSSLRDRGPYEQYF,TGTGCCAGCAGCTCCCTCCGGGACAGGGGACCCTACGAGCAGTACTTC
TRBJ2-7,NA,TRBD2,TRBV7-2,CASSLKAGGAYEQYF,TGTGCCAGCAGCTTAAAAGCGGGAGGGGCCTACGAGCAGTACTTC
TRBJ1-5,NA,NA,TRBV19,CASNPRIGGTSNQPQHF,TGTGCCAGTAACCCTAGGATCGGGGGGACTAGCAATCAGCCCCAGCATTTT
TRBJ2-2,NA,TRBD2,TRBV4-2,CASSQEGLAGDYAGELFF,TGTGCCAGCAGCCAAGAAGGCCTAGCGGGAGATTACGCCGGGGAGCTGTTTTTT
TRBJ2-1,NA,NA,TRBV6-6,CASNGQGRREQFF,TGTGCCAGCAATGGCCAGGGCCGACGTGAGCAGTTCTTC
TRBJ2-1,NA,NA,TRBV27,CASSLMNSYNEQFF,TGTGCCAGCAGTTTGATGAACAGCTACAATGAGCAGTTCTTC
TRBJ2-5,NA,NA,TRBV7-9,CSSSKLQETQYF,TGTTCCAGCAGTAAGCTCCAAGAGACCCAGTACTTC
TRBJ2-2,once,NA,TRBV9,CASSVATRGELFF,TGTGCCAGCAGCGTAGCTACCAGGGGGGAGCTGTTTTTT
TRBJ2-7,once,TRBD1,TRBV7-9,CASSPRDRVYEQYF,TGTGCCAGCAGCCCCCGGGACAGGGTCTACGAGCAGTACTTC
TRBJ2-7,few,NA,TRBV7-2,CASSLRQLSYEQYF,TGTGCCAGCAGCCTAAGACAGCTCTCCTACGAGCAGTACTTC
TRBJ2-7,NA,TRBD2,TRBV5-1,CASSLEAGESYEQYF,TGCGCCAGCAGCTTGGAAGCGGGGGAGAGTTACGAGCAGTACTTC
TRBJ1-5,NA,NA,TRBV5-1,CASSLEQRGHQPQHF,TGCGCCAGCAGCTTGGAACAGCGAGGGCATCAGCCCCAGCATTTT
TRBJ2-5,NA,TRBD2,TRBV28,CASGTGTSGRETQYF,TGTGCCAGCGGCACCGGGACTAGCGGGAGAGAGACCCAGTACTTC
TRBJ2-1,NA,NA,TRBV4-1,CASSQILGDEQFF,TGCGCCAGCAGCCAGATACTAGGTGATGAGCAGTTCTTC
TRBJ2-2,NA,NA,TRBV7-8,CASRETPNTGELFF,TGTGCCAGCAGGGAGACCCCTAACACCGGGGAGCTGTTTTTT
TRBJ2-5,NA,NA,TRBV9,CASSVGGYQETQYF,TGTGCCAGCAGCGTAGGGGGCTACCAAGAGACCCAGTACTTC
TRBJ2-5,NA,NA,TRBV19,CASMPPGLQETQYF,TGTGCCAGTATGCCCCCGGGACTCCAAGAGACCCAGTACTTC
TRBJ2-3,NA,NA,TRBV7-2,CASSPGSGYTDTQYF,TGTGCCAGCTCCCCGGGGAGCGGATACACAGATACGCAGTATTTT
TRBJ1-2,NA,TRBD1,TRBV7-9,CASSLGPGQGGGYTF,TGTGCCAGCAGCTTAGGGCCGGGACAGGGTGGTGGCTACACCTTC
TRBJ2-5,few,NA,TRBV2,CATLVTQETQYF,TGTGCCACCCTAGTAACTCAAGAGACCCAGTACTTC
TRBJ2-5,NA,TRBD1,TRBV6-1,CASSSGGRETQYF,TGTGCCAGCAGTTCAGGGGGAAGGGAGACCCAGTACTTC
TRBJ2-5,once,TRBD1,TRBV4-1,CASSQLQGVQETQYF,TGCGCCAGCAGCCAACTTCAGGGGGTCCAAGAGACCCAGTACTTC
TRBJ2-3,few,TRBD1,TRBV7-2,CASTRTGGTDTQYF,TGTGCCAGCACCAGGACAGGGGGCACAGATACGCAGTATTTT